The present TCR beta chain was sequenced within a study of blood T cell repertoires in COVID-19. At the level of the study: There were acute and convalescent COVID-19 samples, and they came from the United States, Italy and Spain.

The CDR3 runs to 14 residues. Germline V lookup: CDR1 GTSNPN, CDR2 SVGIG (reference sequence). Trimming left V 1 base short and J 6 bases short, with 13 bases between. Enrolled through a virtual design, the participants were between roughly 18 and 90 years of age and came from around 25 US areas. Participants were placed into cohorts based on the clinical history they reported. Original handling: Reference gene primer amplification yielded estimated nucleated cell counts. Produced via immunoSEQ multiplex PCR; TCRdb's table is partial and in-frame only. That table is the source of V, J and clone size, and D and trimming were worked out from the DNA. The sample has 270,000 or so clones, about nine tenths seen once; the top ten hold approximately 2.5%.

This TCR was recovered from a woman aged 40 to 50 with acute COVID-19. Sequencing was done on a sample of PBMCs or T cells enriched from blood (not recorded which). This rearrangement joins TRBV30 to TRBJ1-5; no reliable D call. The CDR3 region is CAWSAGRGFQPQHF. DNA for the CDR3: TGTGCCTGGAGTGCGGGCAGAGGGTTTCAGCCCCAGCATTTT. The whole variable domain, remainder taken from reference TRBV30 and TRBJ1-5, is SQTIHQWPATLVQPVGSPLSLECTVEGTSNPNLYWYRQAAGRGLQLLFYSVGIGQISSEVPQNLSASRPQDRQFILSSKKLLLSDSGFYLCAWSAGRGFQPQHFGDGTRLSIL.